This T cell receptor beta chain was retrieved from a study of blood T cell repertoires in COVID-19. Measured with immunoSEQ multiplex PCR; TCRdb has only the in-frame clones, and not every one. The sample includes 170,000 or so clones, around 84% seen only once; the top ten take less than 0.7%. Trimming pared 5 bases from V and 0 bases from J, leaving 10 bases between. This CDR3 is built from 14 residues. Germline-derived CDR1 and CDR2 are LGHNT and FRNRAP. This TCR came from a man aged 60 to 75 with COVID-19, enrolled during active disease. The rearrangement links TRBV12-5 to TRBJ1-1; D gene uncertain. Sequencing was performed on peripheral blood. This CDR3 reads CASGTDTMNTEAFF. CDR3 nucleotide sequence: TGTGCTAGTGGTACCGACACAATGAACACTGAAGCTTTCTTT. The full variable domain, completed using reference TRBV12-5 and TRBJ1-1, is DARVTQTPRHKVTEMGQEVTMRCQPILGHNTVFWYRQTMMQGLELLAYFRNRAPLDDSGMPKDRFSAEMPDATLATLKIQPSEPRDSAVYFCASGTDTMNTEAFFGQGTRLTVV.